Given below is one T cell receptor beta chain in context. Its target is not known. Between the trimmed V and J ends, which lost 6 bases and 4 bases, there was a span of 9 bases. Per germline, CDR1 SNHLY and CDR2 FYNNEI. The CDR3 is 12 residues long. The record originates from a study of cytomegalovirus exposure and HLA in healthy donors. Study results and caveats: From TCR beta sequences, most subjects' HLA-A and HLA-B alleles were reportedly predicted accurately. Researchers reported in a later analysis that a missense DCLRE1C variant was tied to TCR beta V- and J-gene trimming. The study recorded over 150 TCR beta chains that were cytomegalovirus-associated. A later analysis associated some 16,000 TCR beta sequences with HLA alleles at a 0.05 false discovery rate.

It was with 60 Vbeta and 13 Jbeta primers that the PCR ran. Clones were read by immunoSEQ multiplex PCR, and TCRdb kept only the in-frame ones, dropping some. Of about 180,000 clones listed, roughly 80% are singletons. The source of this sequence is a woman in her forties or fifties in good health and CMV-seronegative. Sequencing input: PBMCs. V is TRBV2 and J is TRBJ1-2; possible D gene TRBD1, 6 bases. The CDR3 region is CASRDSAYGYTF. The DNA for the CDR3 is TGTGCCAGCAGGGACAGCGCCTATGGCTACACCTTC.